The present entry profiles one T cell receptor (beta chain) with its context. What it binds is unknown. These data originate in a study of cytomegalovirus exposure and HLA in healthy donors. Turning to the study itself: In an early release, HLA-typed donors contributed roughly 85 million unique TCR sequences.

It was with 60 Vbeta and 13 Jbeta primers that the PCR ran. Method: immunoSEQ multiplex PCR; TCRdb's copy keeps in-frame clones and lacks some. The sample yields 140,000 or so clones, roughly 70% seen once. The CDR3 is 13 amino acids. Trimming shortened V by 6 bases and J by 1 base, and 12 bases separated the two germline ends. Germline lookup yields CDR1 SQVTM and CDR2 ANQGSEA. General observations from the study: In vitro data verified a few CMV-associated chains as specific for CMV antigens. Earlier analysis yielded a pattern in which most TCR beta V segments were productive about 90% or about 30% of the time. The classifier was said to identify cytomegalovirus status with high specificity and sensitivity.

The sequenced sample was PBMCs. This chain connects TRBV29-1 to TRBJ1-1; possible D gene TRBD1, 6 bases. The sequence was collected from a woman in her thirties or forties in good health and CMV-seronegative. CDR3 amino acids: CSVPGTKNTEAFF. In DNA, the CDR3 is TGCAGCGTCCCCGGGACAAAGAACACTGAAGCTTTCTTT.